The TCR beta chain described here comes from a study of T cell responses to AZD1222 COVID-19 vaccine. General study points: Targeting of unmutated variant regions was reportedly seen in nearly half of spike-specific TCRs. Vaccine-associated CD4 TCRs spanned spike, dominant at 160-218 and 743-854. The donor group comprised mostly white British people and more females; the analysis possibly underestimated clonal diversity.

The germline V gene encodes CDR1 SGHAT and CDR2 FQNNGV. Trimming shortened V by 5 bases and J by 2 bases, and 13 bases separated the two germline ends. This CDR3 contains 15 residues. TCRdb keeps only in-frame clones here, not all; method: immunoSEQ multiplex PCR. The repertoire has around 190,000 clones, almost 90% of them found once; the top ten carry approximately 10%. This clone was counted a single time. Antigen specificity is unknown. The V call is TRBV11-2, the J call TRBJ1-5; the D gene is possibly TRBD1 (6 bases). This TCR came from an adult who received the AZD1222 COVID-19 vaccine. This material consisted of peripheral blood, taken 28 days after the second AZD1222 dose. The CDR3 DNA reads TGTGCCAGCAGCCCAGTGGGGGCTGGCAATCAGCCCCAGCATTTT. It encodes CASSPVGAGNQPQHF.